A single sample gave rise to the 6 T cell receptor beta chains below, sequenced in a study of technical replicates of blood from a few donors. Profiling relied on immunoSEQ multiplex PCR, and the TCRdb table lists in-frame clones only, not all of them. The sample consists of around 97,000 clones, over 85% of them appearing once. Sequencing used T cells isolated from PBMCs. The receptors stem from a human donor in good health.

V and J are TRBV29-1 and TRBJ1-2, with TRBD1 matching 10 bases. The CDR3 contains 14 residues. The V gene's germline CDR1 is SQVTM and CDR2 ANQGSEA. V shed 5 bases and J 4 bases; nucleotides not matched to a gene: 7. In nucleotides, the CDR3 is TGCAGCGTTCCCACCGGGACAGGGGCCTATGGCTACACCTTC. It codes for CSVPTGTGAYGYTF.

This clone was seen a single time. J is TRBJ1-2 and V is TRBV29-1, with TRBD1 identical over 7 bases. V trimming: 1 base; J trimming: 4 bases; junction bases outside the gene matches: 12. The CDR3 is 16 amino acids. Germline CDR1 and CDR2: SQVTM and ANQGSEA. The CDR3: CSVEGVGGQVPYGYTF. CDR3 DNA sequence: TGCAGCGTTGAAGGGGTAGGAGGACAGGTGCCCTATGGCTACACCTTC.

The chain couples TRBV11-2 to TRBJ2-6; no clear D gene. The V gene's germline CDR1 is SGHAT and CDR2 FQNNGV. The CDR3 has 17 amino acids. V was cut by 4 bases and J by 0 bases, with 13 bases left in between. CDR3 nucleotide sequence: TGTGCCAGCAGCTCCATTGGGCGAGACTCTGGGGCCAACGTCCTGACTTTC. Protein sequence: CASSSIGRDSGANVLTF.

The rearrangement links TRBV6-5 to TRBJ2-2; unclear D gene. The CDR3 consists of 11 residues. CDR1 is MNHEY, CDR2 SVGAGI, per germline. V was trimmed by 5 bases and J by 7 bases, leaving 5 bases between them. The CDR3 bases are TGTGCCAGCAGTCCCCTCGGGGAGCTGTTTTTT. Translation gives CASSPLGELFF.

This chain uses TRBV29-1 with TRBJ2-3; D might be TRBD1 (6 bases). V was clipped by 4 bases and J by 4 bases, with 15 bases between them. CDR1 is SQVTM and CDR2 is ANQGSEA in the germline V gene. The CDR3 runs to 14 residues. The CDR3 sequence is CSVVGQGSADTQYF. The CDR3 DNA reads TGCAGCGTTGTGGGGCAGGGGTCGGCAGATACGCAGTATTTT.

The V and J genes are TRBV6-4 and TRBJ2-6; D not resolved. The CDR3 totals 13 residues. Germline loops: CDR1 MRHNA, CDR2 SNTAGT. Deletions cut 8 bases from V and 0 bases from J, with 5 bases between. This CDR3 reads CASGVSGANVLTF. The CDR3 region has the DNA TGTGCCAGCGGAGTCTCTGGGGCCAACGTCCTGACTTTC.